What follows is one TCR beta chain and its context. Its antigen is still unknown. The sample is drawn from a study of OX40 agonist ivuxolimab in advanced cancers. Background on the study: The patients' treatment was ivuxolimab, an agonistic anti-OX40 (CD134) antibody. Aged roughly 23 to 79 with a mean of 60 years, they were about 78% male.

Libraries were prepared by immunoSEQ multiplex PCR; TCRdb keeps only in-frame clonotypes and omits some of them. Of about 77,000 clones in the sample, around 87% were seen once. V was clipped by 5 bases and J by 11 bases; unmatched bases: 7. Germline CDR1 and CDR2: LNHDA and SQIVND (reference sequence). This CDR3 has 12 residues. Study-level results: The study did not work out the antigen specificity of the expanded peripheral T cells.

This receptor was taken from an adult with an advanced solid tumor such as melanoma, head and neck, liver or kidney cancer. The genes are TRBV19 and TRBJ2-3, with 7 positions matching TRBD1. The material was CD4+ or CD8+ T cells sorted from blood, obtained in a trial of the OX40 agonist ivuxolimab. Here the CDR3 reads CASSSPGQRQYF. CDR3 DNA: TGTGCCAGTAGTTCGCCGGGACAGAGGCAGTATTTT.